These T cell receptor beta chains were read from a single sample in a study of T cells in Graves' hyperthyroidism and ophthalmopathy. TCRdb reprocessed the multiplex PCR reads via MiXCR and lists one record per CDR3 protein. Here the sample spans under 550,000 distinct CDR3 sequences, 15% to 20% being singletons. The sample was blood. These receptors came from a man in his forties with Graves' ophthalmopathy. Each CDR3 is given with its conserved first and last residue. Each record gives: V gene, clone size, J gene, D gene, CDR3 length, CDR3 protein, CDR3 DNA. D genes are given only for firm matches. The size entry is marked missing in some rows and otherwise reads once, few, many or a size class.

>TRBV5-5|.|TRBJ1-1|.|14
CASSLAGMDTEAFF
TGTGCCAGCAGCTTGGCAGGTATGGACACTGAAGCTTTCTTT
>TRBV19|.|TRBJ1-2|.|13
CASTRVGYYGYTF
TGTGCCAGTACACGAGTCGGGTACTATGGCTACACCTTC
>TRBV7-9|few|TRBJ1-1|.|15
CASSFAVGRDTEAFF
TGTGCCAGCAGCTTCGCGGTCGGAAGGGACACTGAAGCTTTCTTT
>TRBV3-1|many|TRBJ1-1|.|12
CASSWTDTEAFF
TGTGCCAGCAGCTGGACAGACACTGAAGCTTTCTTT
>TRBV7-8|.|TRBJ2-5|TRBD2|17
CASSLSGLAGTEETQYF
TGTGCCAGCAGCTTGTCTGGACTAGCGGGGACTGAAGAGACCCAGTACTTC
>TRBV7-2|few|TRBJ1-4|TRBD1|15
CASSLRQGSGEKLFF
TGTGCCAGCAGCTTGAGACAGGGGAGCGGTGAAAAACTGTTTTTT
>TRBV30|many|TRBJ2-1|.|13
CAWSVRIRSEQFF
TGTGCCTGGAGTGTACGAATTCGAAGTGAGCAGTTCTTC
>TRBV6-1|.|TRBJ2-3|.|14
CASRAQREADTQYF
TGTGCCAGCAGGGCTCAGAGGGAGGCAGATACGCAGTATTTT
>TRBV6-1|.|TRBJ2-2|.|10
CASRDGELFF
TGTGCCAGCAGAGACGGGGAGCTGTTTTTT
>TRBV6-6|.|TRBJ1-2|.|13
CASSYGGLYGYTF
TGTGCCAGCAGTTACGGGGGGCTCTATGGCTACACCTTC
>TRBV5-1|few|TRBJ1-4|TRBD1|15
CASSYGTVRNEKLFF
TGCGCCAGCAGCTATGGGACAGTCCGGAATGAAAAACTGTTTTTT
>TRBV9|.|TRBJ2-2|.|14
CASSLTGITGELFF
TGTGCCAGCAGCCTGACAGGCATTACCGGGGAGCTGTTTTTT
>TRBV5-1|many|TRBJ2-1|TRBD2|15
CASSLSLAGRDEQFF
TGCGCCAGCAGCTTGAGCCTAGCGGGGAGGGATGAGCAGTTCTTC
>TRBV19|.|TRBJ2-5|.|13
CASSMTAQETQYF
TGTGCCAGTAGTATGACAGCCCAAGAGACCCAGTACTTC
>TRBV7-9|.|TRBJ2-3|.|15
CASSLGDWGTDTQYF
TGTGCCAGCAGCTTAGGGGACTGGGGCACAGATACGCAGTATTTT
>TRBV10-3|few|TRBJ2-5|TRBD2|15
CAISGRAGGQETQYF
TGTGCCATCAGTGGAAGAGCGGGGGGACAAGAGACCCAGTACTTC
>TRBV10-3|.|TRBJ2-2|.|14
CAIRISGGTGELFF
TGTGCCATCAGGATCAGCGGAGGCACCGGGGAGCTGTTTTTT
>TRBV29-1|few|TRBJ1-1|.|14
CSVGGGRGDTEAFF
TGCAGCGTTGGGGGGGGAAGGGGGGACACTGAAGCTTTCTTT
>TRBV2|.|TRBJ2-5|TRBD1|13
CASSGTGVGTQYF
TGTGCCAGCAGTGGAACAGGGGTCGGGACCCAGTACTTC
>TRBV28|few|TRBJ2-7|.|13
CASASGTPYEQYF
TGTGCCAGCGCTTCCGGGACACCCTACGAGCAGTACTTC
>TRBV6-5|.|TRBJ1-1|TRBD1|16
CASSYSQGAWNTEAFF
TGTGCCAGCAGTTACTCACAGGGGGCTTGGAACACTGAAGCTTTCTTT
>TRBV11-2|many|TRBJ2-2|TRBD2|17
CASSIGLAGEYEWELFF
TGTGCCAGCAGCATCGGACTAGCGGGGGAGTATGAGTGGGAGCTGTTTTTT
>TRBV4-2|few|TRBJ1-5|.|15
CASSLNRVGSQPQHF
TGTGCCAGCAGTCTCAACAGGGTTGGAAGTCAGCCCCAGCATTTT
>TRBV5-1|few|TRBJ1-1|.|14
CASSLTTPYPEAFF
TGCGCCAGCAGCCTCACGACACCATACCCAGAAGCTTTCTTT
>TRBV7-9|.|TRBJ1-4|.|15
CASSPTGRINEKLFF
TGTGCCAGCAGCCCCACGGGACGGATTAATGAAAAACTGTTTTTT
>TRBV7-2|.|TRBJ1-5|.|15
CASSNIKGSNQPQHF
TGTGCCAGCAGTAATATTAAGGGTAGCAATCAGCCCCAGCATTTT
>TRBV15|.|TRBJ1-1|TRBD1|17
CATSREGTGGSRTEAFF
TGTGCCACCAGCAGAGAAGGGACAGGGGGCTCAAGAACTGAAGCTTTCTTT
>TRBV2|many|TRBJ2-5|.|13
CASSEPSGETQYF
TGTGCCAGCAGTGAGCCTAGTGGAGAGACCCAGTACTTC
>TRBV5-1|many|TRBJ2-3|TRBD2|15
CASRLSGTSTDTQYF
TGCGCCAGCAGACTTAGCGGGACTAGCACAGATACGCAGTATTTT
>TRBV3-1|.|TRBJ2-1|TRBD2|19
CASSQDPPLAGGPYNEQFF
TGTGCCAGCAGCCAAGACCCTCCTTTAGCGGGGGGGCCCTACAATGAGCAGTTCTTC
>TRBV6-5|.|TRBJ1-5|.|13
CASSYGAYEPQHF
TGTGCCAGCAGTTACGGGGCATATGAGCCCCAGCATTTT
>TRBV7-6|.|TRBJ2-7|.|13
CTSSSTSSYEQYF
TGTACCAGCAGTAGTACTAGCAGCTACGAGCAGTACTTC
>TRBV11-2|.|TRBJ2-3|TRBD2|20
CASGYPPTGTSGVSTDTQYF
TGTGCCAGCGGATACCCCCCTACCGGGACTAGCGGGGTTAGCACAGATACGCAGTATTTT
>TRBV12-3/TRBV12-4|.|TRBJ2-7|.|12
CASSPGTLEQYF
TGTGCCAGCAGTCCCGGGACTCTAGAGCAGTACTTC
>TRBV7-2|many|TRBJ2-3|TRBD2|15
CASSFGAGATDTQYF
TGTGCCAGCAGCTTCGGAGCGGGGGCCACAGATACGCAGTATTTT
>TRBV28|many|TRBJ2-5|.|15
CASSGRDLQRETQYF
TGTGCCAGCAGTGGCCGGGACCTGCAGCGAGAGACCCAGTACTTC
>TRBV15|.|TRBJ1-1|.|16
CATSRDSLTLNTEAFF
TGTGCCACCAGCAGAGATTCGTTAACCTTGAACACTGAAGCTTTCTTT
>TRBV7-2|many|TRBJ2-5|.|14
CASSRTGSGETQYF
TGTGCCAGCAGCCGGACGGGGAGCGGGGAGACCCAGTACTTC